This TCR beta chain was recovered during a study of blood T cell repertoires in COVID-19. Method: immunoSEQ multiplex PCR; TCRdb's copy keeps in-frame clones and lacks some. This table holds roughly 140,000 clones, 85% to 90% found once. Germline V gene sequence: CDR1 MDHEN, CDR2 SYDVKM. Trimming took 5 bases from V and 1 from J, leaving 11 bases between them. The CDR3 is 15 residues long. The specimen was PBMCs or T cells enriched from blood (not recorded which). This sequence originates from a man aged 60-69 years who had recovered from COVID-19. This chain connects TRBV28 to TRBJ1-4; no clear D gene. CDR3 region: CASSELPGTNEKLFF. DNA for the CDR3: TGTGCCAGCAGTGAACTCCCAGGAACTAATGAAAAACTGTTTTTT.